The next 26 T cell receptor beta chains were all read from a single sample in a study of shared clonotypes between healthy human individuals. Assay: immunoSEQ multiplex PCR; the TCRdb copy retains only in-frame clones and omits some. The table records roughly 2.6 million clones, just over 90% of them present only once. The sample taken for sequencing was naive CD4+ T cells sorted from blood. The subset: CD45RA+ positively selected. Source of these receptors: a man aged 18 to 29 in good health.

This clone was recorded only once. The sample has other DNA sequences that encode this CDR3 too. The genes are TRBV18 and TRBJ2-7; D gene unclear. The CDR3 has 13 amino acids. Trimming cost V 0 bases and J 2 bases, with 5 bases left between them. Germline values: CDR1 KGHSH, CDR2 LQKENI. In DNA, the CDR3 is TGTGCCAGCTCACCACCGCAAACCTACGAGCAGTACTTC. Protein sequence: CASSPPQTYEQYF. The variable domain in full, completed from reference TRBV18 and TRBJ2-7, reads NAGVMQNPRHLVRRRGQEARLRCSPMKGHSHVYWYRQLPEEGLKFMVYLQKENIIDESGMPKERFSAEFPKEGPSILRIQQVVRGDSAAYFCASSPPQTYEQYFGPGTRLTVT.

This clone was seen once. The V gene is TRBV7-2, the J gene TRBJ1-5; 9 nucleotides align to TRBD1. With 6 bases clipped from V and 2 bases from J, the junction kept 5 bases outside the gene matches. The CDR3 covers 15 residues. Germline CDR1 and CDR2: SGHTA and FQGNSA. The chain's CDR3 is CASSNRGPGNQPQHF. CDR3 nucleotide sequence: TGTGCCAGCAGTAACAGGGGGCCGGGCAATCAGCCCCAGCATTTT.

V gene TRBV11-2 combines with J gene TRBJ2-1; D is perhaps TRBD1 (5 bases). Trimming left V 0 bases short and J 4 bases short, with 16 bases between. CDR1 and CDR2 (germline): SGHAT, FQNNGV. The CDR3 loop spans 17 amino acids. CDR3 sequence (DNA): TGTGCCAGCAGCTTAGAGGTCGACAGAAGCCAGTACAATGAGCAGTTCTTC. Residues: CASSLEVDRSQYNEQFF.

The V gene is TRBV5-1, the J gene TRBJ1-2; D gene ambiguous. V was cut by 1 base and J by 6 bases, with 13 bases left in between. This CDR3 has 14 amino acids. The germline V gene has CDR1 SGHRS and CDR2 YFSETQ. CDR3 sequence: CASSLNSGLNGYTF. The CDR3 DNA is TGCGCCAGCAGCTTGAACTCCGGGTTGAATGGCTACACCTTC. Using reference TRBV5-1 and TRBJ1-2 for the parts outside the CDR3, the full variable domain is KAGVTQTPRYLIKTRGQQVTLSCSPISGHRSVSWYQQTPGQGLQFLFEYFSETQRNKGNFPGRFSGRQFSNSRSEMNVSTLELGDSALYLCASSLNSGLNGYTFGSGTRLTVV.

The chain has TRBV28 and TRBJ1-1, with 8 bases that match TRBD1. Germline CDR1 is MDHEN and CDR2 is SYDVKM. The ends lost 6 bases at V and 0 bases at J; junction bases unmatched: 3. The CDR3 loop spans 14 amino acids. This chain's CDR3 is CASRTDRVNTEAFF. Here the CDR3 DNA reads TGTGCCAGCAGAACGGACAGGGTGAACACTGAAGCTTTCTTT.

V gene TRBV6-6 combines with J gene TRBJ2-5; 12 bases fit TRBD2. J gave up 1 base and V 4 bases, and 4 bases lay outside the gene matches. This CDR3 spans 16 amino acids. The germline gives CDR1 MNHNY, CDR2 SVGAGI (reference sequence). CDR3 amino acids: CASSSGLAGTQETQYF. The CDR3 nucleotides are TGTGCCAGCAGTTCAGGACTAGCGGGGACCCAAGAGACCCAGTACTTC.

Notes on this clone: Being one base from a much bigger clone, this may be a read error. This specimen includes other DNA sequences encoding the same CDR3. The chain couples TRBV5-1 to TRBJ2-5; perhaps TRBD2 as D (5 bases). Deletions cut 1 base from V and 1 base from J, with 5 bases between. Germline CDR1 SGHRS, CDR2 YFSETQ. The CDR3 is 13 amino acids. CDR3 sequence (DNA): TGCGCCAGCAGCTTGCGGGGCCAAGAGACCCAGTACTTC. This codes for CASSLRGQETQYF.

Comment on this clone: The identical CDR3 is also encoded by other nucleotide sequences in the sample. The chain employs TRBV18 and TRBJ1-1; 8 bases line up with TRBD1. With 6 bases clipped from V and 1 base from J, the junction kept 4 bases outside the gene matches. The length of the CDR3 is 14 residues. Germline V gene sequence: CDR1 KGHSH, CDR2 LQKENI. CDR3 amino acids: CASSPQGANTEAFF. CDR3 DNA sequence: TGTGCCAGCTCGCCTCAGGGGGCGAACACTGAAGCTTTCTTT.

The V and J genes are TRBV7-2 and TRBJ2-7; 7 bases align to TRBD2. CDR1 SGHTA and CDR2 FQGNSA come from the germline V gene. The trim removed 2 bases at V and 6 bases at J, leaving 13 bases unmatched. The CDR3 is 16 residues long. CDR3 in amino acids: CASSLSGRETRPEQYF. CDR3 DNA sequence: TGTGCCAGCAGCTTATCGGGGCGGGAGACCCGCCCCGAGCAGTACTTC.

The chain links TRBV27 to TRBJ2-1; 11 nucleotides align to TRBD2. Losses at the gene ends were 1 base for V and 4 bases for J; bases not matched to a gene: 3. The CDR3 runs 16 residues. Germline V CDR1 and CDR2: MNHEY, SMNVEV (reference sequence). CDR3 sequence reads: CASSLWTSGFYNEQFF. The CDR3 coding sequence is TGTGCCAGCAGTTTATGGACTAGCGGGTTTTACAATGAGCAGTTCTTC.

The rearrangement uses TRBV7-3 and TRBJ2-7, with 11 nucleotides matching TRBD1. Trimming at V came to 5 bases and at J to 3 bases, leaving 3 bases not matched to a gene. The CDR3 sequence is 14 residues long. Looked up from germline, CDR1 is SGHTA and CDR2 is FQGTGA. The CDR3 region is CASSQDRGHYEQYF. CDR3 nucleotides: TGTGCCAGCAGCCAGGACAGGGGGCACTACGAGCAGTACTTC.

V is TRBV6-1 and J is TRBJ1-6; D remains ambiguous. Germline lookup yields CDR1 MNHNS and CDR2 SASEGT. V was clipped by 5 bases and J by 7 bases, with 12 bases between them. The CDR3 length is 14 residues. The CDR3 DNA follows: TGTGCCAGCAGTACAGCAGAAAGAAATTCACCCCTCCACTTT. Protein product: CASSTAERNSPLHF.

The rearrangement uses TRBV10-3 and TRBJ2-1; 12 bases agree with TRBD2. The CDR3 is 16 amino acids. Germline CDR1 is ENHRY and CDR2 is SYGVKD. V was pared by 5 bases and J by 2 bases, with 4 bases of the junction left unmatched. The CDR3 spells CAISPRTSGTYNEQFF. CDR3 nucleotides: TGTGCCATCAGTCCCAGGACTAGCGGGACCTACAATGAGCAGTTCTTC.

The chain combines TRBV11-3 with TRBJ2-1, with 7 bases lining up with TRBD1. J lost 9 bases, V lost 5 bases, and 7 bases had no gene match. The CDR3 length is 13 residues. The germline V gene has CDR1 SGHNT and CDR2 YENEEA. CDR3 sequence: CASSPTGWSEQFF. In DNA form, the CDR3 reads TGTGCCAGCAGCCCGACAGGGTGGAGTGAGCAGTTCTTC.

Concerning this clone itself: Compared with germline, one end of the junction differs, possibly owing to a read error. At the DNA level, this CDR3 is encoded by other sequences in the same sample as well. The genes are TRBV7-7 and TRBJ2-3; D gene uncertain. Germline loops: CDR1 SSHAT, CDR2 FNYEAQ (reference sequence). This CDR3 spans 13 amino acids. CDR3 residues: CASSLGLADTQYF. CDR3 nucleotides: TGTGCTAGCAGCTTAGGGCTAGCAGATACGCAGTATTTT.

This clone was detected only a few times. This sample includes further DNA sequences coding for the same CDR3. The chain employs TRBV10-3 and TRBJ2-5; D not resolved. The CDR3 spans 11 residues. Deletions cut 2 bases from V and 5 bases from J, with 3 bases between. Looked up from germline, CDR1 is ENHRY and CDR2 is SYGVKD. CDR3 residues: CAISEGETQYF. In DNA, the CDR3 is TGTGCCATCAGTGAGGGGGAGACCCAGTACTTC.

The count of this clone is one. V and J are TRBV27 and TRBJ2-2, with TRBD1 identical over 7 bases. Germline V gene sequence: CDR1 MNHEY, CDR2 SMNVEV (reference sequence). The CDR3 loop spans 18 amino acids. V was pared by 1 base and J by 1 base, with 9 bases of the junction left unmatched. CDR3 DNA: TGTGCCAGCAGTTTATTCCCCACAGGGGCGATGAACACCGGGGAGCTGTTTTTT. This encodes CASSLFPTGAMNTGELFF.

Of note for this clone: Other DNA sequences of this sample code for an identical CDR3. J is TRBJ1-1 and V is TRBV5-1; TRBD1 might be the D (6 bases). Per germline, CDR1 SGHRS and CDR2 YFSETQ. This CDR3 spans 14 amino acids. V was clipped by 3 bases and J by 2 bases, with 11 bases between them. The CDR3 bases are TGCGCCAGCAGCTCCGGGACACTAAACACTGAAGCTTTCTTT. Its translation: CASSSGTLNTEAFF.

V and J are TRBV5-4 and TRBJ2-5; no clear D gene. CDR1 is SGHNT and CDR2 is YYREEE in the germline V gene (reference sequence). Trimming stripped 0 bases from V and 5 bases from J, with 11 bases between. The CDR3 length is 14 residues. CDR3 bases: TGTGCCAGCAGCTTGGCCTCAGTTGGGGAGACCCAGTACTTC. This encodes CASSLASVGETQYF.

The CDR3 loop reads CASKLAGGPAGDTQYF. The CDR3, as DNA: TGCGCCAGCAAACTAGCGGGAGGACCTGCGGGGGATACGCAGTATTTT. The chain carries TRBV5-1 and TRBJ2-3; 12 nucleotides line up with TRBD2. J was trimmed by 6 bases and V by 6 bases; bases with no gene match: 11. The CDR3 totals 16 residues. Germline CDR1 is SGHRS and CDR2 is YFSETQ.

This rearrangement joins TRBV10-3 to TRBJ1-2; 12 bases line up with TRBD1. The CDR3 runs 17 residues. Looked up from germline, CDR1 is ENHRY and CDR2 is SYGVKD. Unmatched junction bases numbered 9, after V lost 7 bases and J lost 0 bases. The CDR3 spells CAITDGDRGLTNYGYTF. The CDR3, as DNA: TGTGCCATCACCGACGGGGACAGGGGGCTAACTAACTATGGCTACACCTTC.

The chain combines TRBV27 with TRBJ2-2; TRBD2 agrees at 16 bases. CDR1 is MNHEY, CDR2 SMNVEV, per germline (reference sequence). This CDR3 is built from 17 residues. The V segment lost 6 bases and the J segment 5 bases; nucleotides outside the gene matches: 6. The CDR3 here is CASRGTSGRGWTGELFF. The CDR3 DNA sequence: TGTGCCAGCAGGGGGACTAGCGGGAGGGGGTGGACCGGGGAGCTGTTTTTT.

About this clone: Additional DNA sequences in this sample encode the identical CDR3. CDR3 nucleotides: TGTGCCAGCAGCTTAGTGGGCGGAAACACCATATATTTT. This translates into CASSLVGGNTIYF. The chain carries TRBV7-2 and TRBJ1-3; D unclear. Trimming stripped 1 base from V and 4 bases from J, with 5 bases between. CDR3 length: 13 residues. Germline CDR1 reads SGHTA; CDR2 reads FQGNSA.

The J gene is TRBJ2-7, the V gene TRBV4-1; D not certain. Germline V gives CDR1 MGHRA, CDR2 YSYEKL. V was pared by 3 bases and J by 1 base, with 1 base between. The CDR3 length is 11 residues. The CDR3 nucleotides are TGCGCCAGCAGCCATTCCTACGAGCAGTACTTC. Encoded protein: CASSHSYEQYF.

V is TRBV11-2 and J is TRBJ2-5; D gene ambiguous. In germline, CDR1 is SGHAT, CDR2 FQNNGV. This CDR3 is built from 13 residues. V was pared by 5 bases and J by 4 bases, with 11 bases between. CDR3 sequence: CASSQGPGETQYF. The DNA for the CDR3 is TGTGCCAGCAGCCAAGGACCGGGAGAGACCCAGTACTTC. The whole variable domain, remainder taken from reference TRBV11-2 and TRBJ2-5, is EAGVAQSPRYKIIEKRQSVAFWCNPISGHATLYWYQQILGQGPKLLIQFQNNGVVDDSQLPKDRFSAERLKGVDSTLKIQPAKLEDSAVYLCASSQGPGETQYFGPGTRLLVL.

About this clone itself: Other DNA sequences within the sample encode an identical CDR3. The gene calls are TRBV30 and TRBJ2-7; D is uncertain. Between the trimmed V and J ends, which lost 1 base and 1 base, there was a span of 5 bases. Germline V gives CDR1 GTSNPN, CDR2 SVGIG (reference sequence). This CDR3 contains 12 residues. The CDR3 is CAWSGVSYEQYF. CDR3 DNA sequence: TGTGCCTGGAGTGGTGTTTCCTACGAGCAGTACTTC.